One sample yielded the 17 T cell receptor beta chains listed below, sequenced in a study of identical twins. TCRdb ran MiXCR on the 5' RACE reads and lists one entry per CDR3 protein. The sample holds approximately 680,000 distinct CDR3 sequences, just over 7% seen once. The sample also formed part of further work on yellow fever vaccine responses in identical twins.

Material for sequencing was PBMCs. Receptors originate from a woman aged 18-29 years in good health.

The chain carries TRBV5-1 and TRBJ2-3, with TRBD2 identical over 8 bases. The CDR3 loop spans 16 amino acids. With 1 base clipped from V and 3 bases from J, the junction kept 7 bases outside the gene matches. Germline CDR1 SGHRS, CDR2 YFSETQ. This CDR3 is CASSLKLAAWTDTQYF. In nucleotides, the CDR3 is TGCGCCAGCAGCTTGAAACTAGCGGCTTGGACAGATACGCAGTATTTT.

This clonotype was seen repeatedly, ten times or more. The J gene is TRBJ1-5, the V gene TRBV12-3 or TRBV12-4; 7 bases fit TRBD1. This CDR3 comprises 16 residues. V was clipped by 6 bases and J by 0 bases; unmatched bases: 8. The CDR3 is CASSRDRAYSNQPQHF. The DNA of the CDR3 is TGTGCCAGCAGCCGCGACAGGGCTTATAGCAATCAGCCCCAGCATTTT.

The chain joins TRBV28 to TRBJ2-6, with D possibly being TRBD1 or TRBD2 (5 bases each). This CDR3 comprises 15 residues. The V gene lost 3 bases and the J gene lost 4 bases, with 10 bases spanning the gap. CDR1 is MDHEN and CDR2 is SYDVKM in the germline V gene. The CDR3 DNA sequence: TGTGCCAGCAGTTTGGGACCCCTCGGGGCCAACGTCCTGACTTTC. Translating gives CASSLGPLGANVLTF.

The chain carries TRBV6-1 and TRBJ2-1; 8 nucleotides line up with TRBD1. The length of the CDR3 is 15 residues. Per the germline V gene, CDR1 is MNHNS and CDR2 is SASEGT. V lost 6 bases and J lost 0; bases outside the gene matches: 4. The CDR3 nucleotides read TGTGCCAGCAGGCCGGGACAGGTCTCCTACAATGAGCAGTTCTTC. It specifies CASRPGQVSYNEQFF.

The table lists this clonotype with a few counts. The rearrangement joins TRBV10-3 to TRBJ2-1, with 10 bases aligning to TRBD1. The CDR3 length is 12 residues. The junction had 7 bases not matched to a gene; V was cut back by 10 bases and J by 10 bases. Germline CDR1 reads ENHRY; CDR2 reads SYGVKD. CDR3 coding DNA: TGTGCCACCACGGGACAGGGGAGAGAGCAGTTCTTC. Its translation: CATTGQGREQFF.

This clonotype has just a few counts. The rearrangement links TRBV11-3 to TRBJ2-1; TRBD2 aligns across 9 bases. This CDR3 region has 15 residues. Trimming cost V 5 bases and J 4 bases; bases outside gene matches: 6. From germline, CDR1 is SGHNT and CDR2 YENEEA. The CDR3 DNA reads TGTGCCAGCAGCCATTATAGCGGGGGTTACAATGAGCAGTTCTTC. This encodes CASSHYSGGYNEQFF. Full variable domain (missing parts from reference TRBV11-3 and TRBJ2-1): EAGVVQSPRYKIIEKKQPVAFWCNPISGHNTLYWYLQNLGQGPELLIRYENEEAVDDSQLPKDRFSAERLKGVDSTLKIQPAELGDSAVYLCASSHYSGGYNEQFFGPGTRLTVL.

This chain connects TRBV11-3 to TRBJ2-3; 7 positions agree with TRBD2. Per germline, CDR1 SGHNT and CDR2 YENEEA. The CDR3 loop spans 17 amino acids. J lost 2 bases, V lost 2 bases, and 10 bases had no gene match. The CDR3 bases are TGTGCCAGCAGCTTAATATCGTGGGAGGGCTTCACAGATACGCAGTATTTT. Its protein product is CASSLISWEGFTDTQYF.

This clonotype came up many times. The chain is built from TRBV12-3 or TRBV12-4 and TRBJ2-5, with D tentatively TRBD2 (6 bases). V was clipped by 3 bases and J by 5 bases, with 19 bases between them. The CDR3 length is 16 residues. The CDR3 bases are TGTGCCAGCAGTTTTGTGGGGGACTCCCAAGGGGAGACCCAGTACTTC. Protein sequence: CASSFVGDSQGETQYF.

This clonotype was picked up many times. The CDR3 DNA sequence: TGCGCCAGCAGCTTGGAGAAGGAGCTGTTTTTT. Encoded protein: CASSLEKELFF. The chain is built from TRBV5-1 and TRBJ2-2; D gene uncertain. The CDR3 is 11 amino acids. Trimming shortened V by 0 bases and J by 10 bases, and 4 bases separated the two germline ends. Germline V gene data show CDR1 as SGHRS and CDR2 as YFSETQ.

V gene TRBV24-1 combines with J gene TRBJ1-6, with TRBD1 as a possible D gene (6 bases). The germline CDR1 and CDR2 sequences are KGHDR and SFDVKD. V was shortened by 6 bases and J by 5 bases, with 10 bases between the two germline ends. The CDR3 runs to 14 residues. CDR3 region: CATSHRDNNSPLHF. The CDR3, as DNA: TGTGCCACCAGTCACCGGGACAATAATTCACCCCTCCACTTT.

The chain carries TRBV20-1 and TRBJ1-4; possible D gene TRBD1, 6 bases. The CDR3 consists of 13 residues. Trimming pared 3 bases from V and 5 bases from J, leaving 10 bases between. The germline CDR1 and CDR2 sequences are DFQATT and SNEGSKA (reference sequence). CDR3 amino acids: CSASRGNNEKLFF. The DNA for the CDR3 is TGCAGTGCTAGTAGGGGGAACAATGAAAAACTGTTTTTT.

The chain employs TRBV25-1 and TRBJ2-7; weak D call: TRBD1 (5 bases). The germline V gene encodes CDR1 MGHDK and CDR2 SYGVNS. Deletions cut 8 bases from V and 0 bases from J, with 14 bases between. The CDR3 is 14 amino acids. CDR3 loop: CASSLTVSSYEQYF. For the CDR3, the DNA is TGTGCCAGCTCATTGACAGTTTCCTCCTACGAGCAGTACTTC.

The chain uses TRBV10-3 and TRBJ2-2, with TRBD1 identical over 7 bases. The CDR3 runs to 15 residues. From germline, CDR1 is ENHRY and CDR2 SYGVKD. With 4 bases clipped from V and 2 bases from J, the junction kept 4 bases outside the gene matches. The CDR3: CAISVGTANTGELFF. Here the CDR3 DNA reads TGTGCCATCAGTGTTGGGACAGCCAACACCGGGGAGCTGTTTTTT.

This clonotype turned up a few times. V gene TRBV7-2 combines with J gene TRBJ2-1, with 7 nucleotides matching TRBD2. Germline CDR1 is SGHTA and CDR2 is FQGNSA. J lost 0 bases, V lost 5 bases, and 1 base had no gene match. CDR3 length equals 14 residues. The CDR3 DNA follows: TGTGCCAGCAGCCGGGAGGCCTCCTACAATGAGCAGTTCTTC. Protein: CASSREASYNEQFF.

The chain links TRBV5-4 to TRBJ2-2; 8 bases are shared with TRBD2. The CDR3 is 15 residues long. Germline assignment: CDR1 SGHNT and CDR2 YYREEE (reference sequence). Trimming took 7 bases from V and 2 from J; bases not matched to a gene: 7. As DNA, the CDR3 is TGTGCCAGCGGGGTGGCGGGAGGAAACACCGGGGAGCTGTTTTTT. It translates to CASGVAGGNTGELFF.

Many counts were recorded for this clonotype. The chain links TRBV29-1 to TRBJ1-1; D perhaps matches TRBD1 (5 bases). The germline CDR1 and CDR2 sequences are SQVTM and ANQGSEA. The CDR3 spans 14 residues. Between the trimmed V and J ends, which lost 5 bases and 3 bases, there was a span of 16 bases. In DNA, the CDR3 is TGCAGCGTTACGTCTTTTGGAGGGGACACTGAAGCTTTCTTT. This sequence encodes CSVTSFGGDTEAFF.

In this sample, this clonotype turned up many times. V and J are TRBV27 and TRBJ2-3, with 8 bases matching TRBD2. The J segment lost 3 bases and the V segment lost 3 bases, leaving 8 bases of the junction unmatched. The CDR3 totals 16 residues. Germline V lookup: CDR1 MNHEY, CDR2 SMNVEV (reference sequence). Here the CDR3 reads CASSFSPGGGTDTQYF. As DNA, the CDR3 is TGTGCCAGCAGTTTCTCACCCGGGGGGGGAACAGATACGCAGTATTTT.